This T cell receptor (beta chain) was captured by sequencing in a study of PD-1 blockade in classical Hodgkin lymphoma. The assay was immunoSEQ multiplex PCR, and TCRdb's table has in-frame clones only and misses some. The sample shows some 23,000 clones, around 81% of them seen only once. On this clone: The antigen is not known.

This CDR3 has 17 residues. Germline CDR1 LNHDA, CDR2 SQIVND (reference sequence). V lost 3 bases and J lost 6, with 22 bases in between. Every patient was affected by relapse after autologous stem cell transplantation, while exposure to brentuximab vedotin was not uniform. General study results and limits: In CD4+ cells, TCR diversity went up significantly by C4D1, but in CD8+ cells it did not. Before treatment, TCR diversity in newly diagnosed patients was reportedly lower than in healthy donors. With respect to the repertoire differences, their causes, possibly disease activity or prior therapy, remain undefined. Complete responders' baseline diversity resembled that of newly diagnosed patients.

V is TRBV19 and J is TRBJ2-3; D remains unclear. The TCR sequence derives from a human donor with classical Hodgkin lymphoma. The source material was peripheral blood mononuclear cells (PBMCs), sampled before the second cycle of nivolumab. The CDR3 protein is CASSIPHTFQAVDTQYF. The CDR3 DNA reads as TGTGCCAGTAGTATCCCTCACACGTTTCAAGCAGTGGATACGCAGTATTTT.